This is a list of T cell receptor beta chains from one sample in a study of cytomegalovirus exposure and HLA in healthy donors. The table came from immunoSEQ multiplex PCR; TCRdb's copy has only in-frame clones and leaves some out. Found here are about 200,000 clones, roughly three quarters of them singletons; the top ten hold 1.5% to 2%. Sample: PBMCs. Every receptor here comes from a man aged 45 to 65 in good health and CMV-seronegative. The CDR3 runs from the conserved cysteine through the conserved F or W. The D gene is left open where the match is weak. The size of a clone is reported for some rows only, either as once, few or many, or as a class for expanded clones.

v_call,d_call,cdr3_length,j_call,clone_size,cdr3_nt,cdr3_aa
TRBV28,.,14,TRBJ2-7,.,TGTGCCAGCAGCGTCGGTCAGGCCTCCTACGAGCAGTACTTC,CASSVGQASYEQYF
TRBV28,.,14,TRBJ1-3,.,TGTGCCAGCAGTGTAGTCGACTCTGGGAACACCATATATTTT,CASSVVDSGNTIYF
TRBV10-3,.,14,TRBJ2-7,.,TGTGCCATCAGTGACCCTGACATCTCCTACGAGCAGTACTTC,CAISDPDISYEQYF
TRBV7-2,TRBD2,15,TRBJ2-7,.,TGTGCCAGCAGCCCACAAGCGGGAGGGCCGGGGGAGCAGTACTTC,CASSPQAGGPGEQYF
TRBV7-3,.,13,TRBJ1-2,.,TGTGCCAGCAGCTTAAGGGGCGGGGCCAGCTACACCTTC,CASSLRGGASYTF
TRBV28,TRBD2,18,TRBJ2-3,once,TGTGCCAGCAGTTTATCGGGACTAGCGGGAGGTCAGCTAGATACGCAGTATTTT,CASSLSGLAGGQLDTQYF
TRBV19,TRBD2,16,TRBJ2-7,.,TGTGCCAGTCAGGGGCTAGCGGGAGGGGAATCCTACGAGCAGTACTTC,CASQGLAGGESYEQYF
TRBV29-1,TRBD1,13,TRBJ2-3,.,TGCAGGCCGTGGGACAGGGTTGCAGATACGCAGTATTTT,CRPWDRVADTQYF
TRBV18,TRBD1,16,TRBJ2-7,.,TGTGCCAGCTCATCGAGAACGACAGGGGGCTTCAGGGAGCAGTACTTC,CASSSRTTGGFREQYF
TRBV28,TRBD1,15,TRBJ1-1,.,TGTGCCAGCAGTTTGTCTAGGGGGCGTCACACTGAAGCTTTCTTT,CASSLSRGRHTEAFF